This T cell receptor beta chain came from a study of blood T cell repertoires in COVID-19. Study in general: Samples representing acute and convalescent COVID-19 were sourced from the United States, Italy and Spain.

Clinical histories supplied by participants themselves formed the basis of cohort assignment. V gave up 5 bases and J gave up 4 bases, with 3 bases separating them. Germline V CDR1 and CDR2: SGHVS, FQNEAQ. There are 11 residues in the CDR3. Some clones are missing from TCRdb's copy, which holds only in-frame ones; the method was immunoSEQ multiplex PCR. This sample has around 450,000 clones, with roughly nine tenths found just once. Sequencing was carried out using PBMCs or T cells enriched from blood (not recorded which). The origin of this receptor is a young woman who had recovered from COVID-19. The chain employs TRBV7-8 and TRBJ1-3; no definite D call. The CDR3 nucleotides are TGTGCCAGCAGCCCAGGAAACACCATATATTTT. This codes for CASSPGNTIYF.